These 27 T cell receptor beta chains share one sample of origin, sequenced in a study of blood T cell repertoires in COVID-19. The data were produced by immunoSEQ multiplex PCR, yet TCRdb's version contains in-frame clones alone and is incomplete. The table includes some 260,000 clones, around nine tenths detected once. Sequencing input: peripheral blood. These receptors all come from a woman in her 70s with COVID-19, enrolled during active disease.

This chain connects TRBV10-3 to TRBJ1-1; D might be TRBD1 (6 bases). The CDR3 spans 15 residues. Germline V CDR1 and CDR2: ENHRY, SYGVKD. V was shortened by 10 bases and J by 0 bases, with 18 bases between the two germline ends. CDR3 bases: TGTGCCACCGCCCGGGGGGGGCCCTTGAACACTGAAGCTTTCTTT. Residues: CATARGGPLNTEAFF.

The V and J genes are TRBV7-3 and TRBJ1-2, with D tentatively TRBD1 (6 bases). The V end lost 6 bases, the J end lost 7 bases, and 12 bases lay between the germline ends. This CDR3 has 12 residues. CDR1 is SGHTA and CDR2 is FQGTGA in the germline V gene. The CDR3 DNA reads as TGTGCCAGCAGTCAAGACAGGCTTGGCTACACCTTC. Encoded protein: CASSQDRLGYTF.

This rearrangement joins TRBV11-2 to TRBJ2-1; TRBD1 matches at 8 bases. The CDR3 covers 18 residues. J was trimmed by 0 bases and V by 0 bases; bases with no gene match: 7. The germline V gene has CDR1 SGHAT and CDR2 FQNNGV. The CDR3 DNA is TGTGCCAGCAGCTTAGAATATTACAGGGGGAGCTCCTACAATGAGCAGTTCTTC. The encoded protein is CASSLEYYRGSSYNEQFF.

V gene TRBV6-1 combines with J gene TRBJ2-7; 10 bases align to TRBD2. Germline V lookup: CDR1 MNHNS, CDR2 SASEGT. V dropped 2 bases and J dropped 6; count of bases not matched to a gene: 4. The length of the CDR3 is 14 residues. CDR3 DNA: TGTGCCAGCAGTGAACTAGCGGGAGCGGGCGAGCAGTACTTC. Protein sequence: CASSELAGAGEQYF.

This chain uses TRBV27 with TRBJ1-1, with D perhaps matching TRBD1 (6 bases). The CDR3 length is 16 residues. CDR1 MNHEY and CDR2 SMNVEV come from the germline V gene (reference sequence). Trimming stripped 5 bases from V and 5 bases from J, with 21 bases between. In nucleotides, the CDR3 is TGTGCCAGCAGTCTATACATTGGGGGGGCAGGGACTGAAGCTTTCTTT. It yields the protein CASSLYIGGAGTEAFF.

The chain is built from TRBV9 and TRBJ2-3, with 10 bases that match TRBD1. The trim removed 3 bases at V and 4 bases at J, leaving 8 bases unmatched. There are 16 residues in the CDR3. The germline V gene has CDR1 SGDLS and CDR2 YYNGEE. The CDR3 coding sequence is TGTGCCAGCAGCGCGGGACAGGGGTTTATTTCAGATACGCAGTATTTT. Translated, it gives CASSAGQGFISDTQYF.

This sequence joins TRBV5-1 and TRBJ1-2, with D hard to call. Trimming took 1 base from V and 0 from J, leaving 13 bases between them. CDR1 and CDR2 from the germline V gene are SGHRS and YFSETQ. This CDR3 region has 16 residues. The CDR3 reads CASSLYSRTANYGYTF. CDR3 DNA sequence: TGCGCCAGCAGCTTGTACTCCAGAACAGCTAACTATGGCTACACCTTC.

This sequence joins TRBV2 and TRBJ1-6; D is possibly TRBD1 (5 bases). The germline gives CDR1 SNHLY, CDR2 FYNNEI. V lost 0 bases to trimming and J lost 7 bases, with 13 bases between them. The CDR3 spans 16 residues. CDR3 coding DNA: TGTGCCAGCAGTGAAGCGCTTACAGGATTCAATTCACCCCTCCACTTT. Protein product: CASSEALTGFNSPLHF.

J is TRBJ1-1 and V is TRBV19; a weak D match, TRBD1 (6 bases). Germline V gene data show CDR1 as LNHDA and CDR2 as SQIVND (reference sequence). The length of the CDR3 is 12 residues. V was shortened by 8 bases and J by 5 bases, with 12 bases between the two germline ends. The chain's CDR3 is CASRRGETEAFF. Written as DNA, the CDR3 is TGTGCCAGTCGTAGGGGGGAAACTGAAGCTTTCTTT.

The chain links TRBV19 to TRBJ2-5; no reliable D call. The V and J ends lost 2 bases and 2 bases respectively, with 9 bases between them. Germline CDR1 LNHDA, CDR2 SQIVND (reference sequence). CDR3 length: 14 residues. CDR3 nucleotide sequence: TGTGCCAGTAGTATAAGTACATGGCAAGAGACCCAGTACTTC. Its translation: CASSISTWQETQYF.

The chain carries TRBV24-1 and TRBJ2-7; 7 bases are shared with TRBD1. CDR1 and CDR2 (germline): KGHDR, SFDVKD. The CDR3 loop spans 13 amino acids. V dropped 1 base and J dropped 5; count of bases not matched to a gene: 1. In DNA, the CDR3 is TGTGCCACCAGTGATTTCACAGGGGACGAGCAGTACTTC. It encodes CATSDFTGDEQYF.

CDR3 protein: CASSSWGGGNQPQHF. For the CDR3, the DNA is TGTGCCAGCAGCTCGTGGGGAGGGGGCAATCAGCCCCAGCATTTT. The chain carries TRBV7-2 and TRBJ1-5; D is possibly TRBD1 (5 bases). CDR1 and CDR2 from the germline V gene are SGHTA and FQGNSA. V was trimmed by 4 bases and J by 2 bases, leaving 12 bases between them. The CDR3 sequence is 15 residues long.

The V and J genes are TRBV5-6 and TRBJ1-3; 7 bases agree with TRBD1. J gave up 6 bases and V 3 bases, and 3 bases lay outside the gene matches. The CDR3 extends over 13 amino acids. Germline CDR1 is SGHDT and CDR2 is YYEEEE. The CDR3: CASSSTGLNTIYF. DNA of the CDR3: TGTGCCAGCAGCTCGACAGGGTTAAACACCATATATTTT.

The chain carries TRBV2 and TRBJ2-1, with 7 bases lining up with TRBD2. Trimming cost V 3 bases and J 5 bases; bases outside gene matches: 4. Germline V gives CDR1 SNHLY, CDR2 FYNNEI. The CDR3 is made up of 14 amino acids. In nucleotides, the CDR3 is TGTGCCAGCAGTGACAGCGGGACGAACAATGAGCAGTTCTTC. As protein: CASSDSGTNNEQFF.

This clone was seen once. The J gene is TRBJ2-7, the V gene TRBV29-1; 10 nucleotides match TRBD2. V was clipped by 5 bases and J by 3 bases; unmatched bases: 1. The CDR3 has 12 amino acids. Germline V CDR1 and CDR2: SQVTM, ANQGSEA. This CDR3 reads CSVLAGGYEQYF. In DNA form, the CDR3 reads TGCAGCGTTTTAGCGGGAGGCTACGAGCAGTACTTC.

The genes are TRBV30 and TRBJ2-3; weak D call: TRBD1 (6 bases). Trimming left V 0 bases short and J 3 bases short, with 13 bases between. Germline CDR1 and CDR2: GTSNPN and SVGIG (reference sequence). This CDR3 is built from 15 residues. DNA for the CDR3: TGTGCCTGGAGTGTACAAGGGGGTCAAACAGATACGCAGTATTTT. This translates into CAWSVQGGQTDTQYF.

V usage is TRBV2 and J usage is TRBJ1-5; the match to TRBD1 covers 7 bases. This CDR3 comprises 14 residues. Germline CDR1 reads SNHLY; CDR2 reads FYNNEI. The junction had 3 bases not matched to a gene; V was cut back by 7 bases and J by 0 bases. The CDR3 reads CASKDRLSNQPQHF. In DNA form, the CDR3 reads TGTGCCAGCAAGGACAGGCTTAGCAATCAGCCCCAGCATTTT.

The chain joins TRBV20-1 to TRBJ1-5; D is unclear. The CDR3 totals 13 residues. Germline CDR1 reads DFQATT; CDR2 reads SNEGSKA (reference sequence). V lost 3 bases and J lost 0, with 6 bases in between. CDR3 sequence: CSASSLSNQPQHF. The CDR3 DNA sequence: TGCAGTGCTAGTTCACTTAGCAATCAGCCCCAGCATTTT.

This rearrangement joins TRBV11-2 to TRBJ1-1, with 7 bases fitting TRBD1. This CDR3 spans 13 amino acids. The junction had 9 bases not matched to a gene; V was cut back by 4 bases and J by 10 bases. Germline V lookup: CDR1 SGHAT, CDR2 FQNNGV. The DNA for the CDR3 is TGTGCCAGCAGCTCCCAGCGGGCAGGGGGAGCTTTCTTT. Encoded protein: CASSSQRAGGAFF.

The chain employs TRBV30 and TRBJ1-1, with 9 bases lining up with TRBD1. CDR3 length: 18 residues. V lost 3 bases, J lost 0 bases, and 14 bases stayed unmatched. Germline V gene sequence: CDR1 GTSNPN, CDR2 SVGIG (reference sequence). In nucleotides, the CDR3 is TGTGCCTGGAGGGGGAACAGGGGGCCCTACATTATGAACACTGAAGCTTTCTTT. It encodes CAWRGNRGPYIMNTEAFF.

The genes are TRBV28 and TRBJ1-4, with no clear D. Germline CDR1 is MDHEN and CDR2 is SYDVKM. Trimming shortened V by 5 bases and J by 8 bases, and 18 bases separated the two germline ends. The CDR3 runs to 15 residues. DNA of the CDR3: TGTGCCAGCAGTCCCCGGGGAGGGATTAGCGAAAAACTGTTTTTT. Translation gives CASSPRGGISEKLFF.

J is TRBJ2-1 and V is TRBV19; possibly TRBD1 for D (5 bases). The CDR3 is made up of 14 amino acids. Germline CDR1 and CDR2: LNHDA and SQIVND (reference sequence). Trimming stripped 5 bases from V and 6 bases from J, with 14 bases between. The CDR3 DNA sequence: TGTGCCAGTAGTCAACAGGTAGGCCTCAATGAGCAGTTCTTC. Encoded protein: CASSQQVGLNEQFF.

The chain has TRBV7-8 and TRBJ1-2; 8 bases are a match to TRBD1. CDR1 SGHVS and CDR2 FQNEAQ come from the germline V gene. Trimming took 2 bases from V and 8 from J; bases not matched to a gene: 4. CDR3 length: 13 residues. The CDR3 nucleotides read TGTGCCAGCAGCTTACAGGGGGCGAGGGGCTACACCTTC. Residues: CASSLQGARGYTF.

The chain has TRBV4-2 and TRBJ1-1; 7 bases are shared with TRBD1. CDR1 and CDR2 from the germline V gene are LGHNA and YNFKEQ. With V trimmed by 7 bases and J by 4 bases, 12 bases remained unmatched. The CDR3 is 15 amino acids. CDR3 in amino acids: CASTGNRQGPTEAFF. The DNA for the CDR3 is TGTGCCAGCACCGGAAATAGACAGGGACCCACTGAAGCTTTCTTT.

In DNA form, the CDR3 reads TGTGCCAGCAGTTACCAAACAGGGGGAGGACCCCAGCATTTT. It codes for CASSYQTGGGPQHF. The rearrangement joins TRBV6-2 or TRBV6-3 to TRBJ1-5; the match to TRBD1 covers 8 bases. The CDR3 has 14 amino acids. Looked up from germline, CDR1 is MNHEY and CDR2 is SVGEGT. Trimming cost V 2 bases and J 10 bases; bases outside gene matches: 7.

In its sample, this clone was seen many times. This sequence joins TRBV11-3 and TRBJ2-7; 10 positions agree with TRBD1. Germline CDR1 is SGHNT and CDR2 is YENEEA. With V trimmed by 5 bases and J by 3 bases, 4 bases remained unmatched. There are 14 residues in the CDR3. The DNA of the CDR3 is TGTGCCAGCAGCCCCGGGACAGGGGACTACGAGCAGTACTTC. Its protein product is CASSPGTGDYEQYF. Full variable domain (rest looked up from reference TRBV11-3 and TRBJ2-7): EAGVVQSPRYKIIEKKQPVAFWCNPISGHNTLYWYLQNLGQGPELLIRYENEEAVDDSQLPKDRFSAERLKGVDSTLKIQPAELGDSAVYLCASSPGTGDYEQYFGPGTRLTVT.

J is TRBJ2-1 and V is TRBV24-1; 7 positions match TRBD1. The CDR3 covers 16 residues. In germline, CDR1 is KGHDR, CDR2 SFDVKD. Trimming cost V 4 bases and J 0 bases; bases outside gene matches: 5. The CDR3 reads CATSDRDSSSYNEQFF. CDR3 bases: TGTGCCACCAGTGACCGGGACAGCAGCTCCTACAATGAGCAGTTCTTC.